This T cell receptor (beta chain) came from a study of blood T cell repertoires in COVID-19. For the study at large: COVID-19 samples from acute and convalescent phases originated in the United States, Italy and Spain. The analysed material was cDNA or gDNA that came from T cells, B-cell-depleted T cells, or PBMCs.

CDR3 length: 11 amino acids. The germline V gene has CDR1 DFQATT and CDR2 SNEGSKA (reference sequence). V was cut by 5 bases and J by 4 bases, with 9 bases left in between. Per the authors' pipeline: Estimated nucleated cell counts came from reference gene primer amplification. Some clones are missing from TCRdb's copy, which holds only in-frame ones; the method was immunoSEQ multiplex PCR. D and trimming come from the DNA, and the V and J calls and clone size come from that table. Of fewer than 150,000 clones in the sample, 84% were seen once. The sequencing sample was made of peripheral blood. The rearrangement links TRBV20-1 to TRBJ2-7; TRBD2 is a possible D gene (6 bases). The TCR comes from a woman aged 40 to 55 with acute or convalescent COVID-19. CDR3 loop: CSASRGYEQYF. CDR3 nucleotides: TGCAGTGCTTCCCGGGGGTACGAGCAGTACTTC.